Each of the 14 T cell receptor beta chains below was sequenced from the same sample in a study of Ad26.COV2.S vaccination and SARS-CoV-2 variants. Clones were sequenced by immunoSEQ multiplex PCR, and TCRdb holds only the in-frame ones, with some missing. The sample lists around 340,000 clones, roughly 90% occurring once. Documented treatment: some 19 received Ad26.COV2.S at low or high dose, single or two shots; 5 received placebo; per-sample allocation not given. Sampling occurred on day 63 after the first vaccine or placebo injection. Sequenced material: peripheral blood, taken in a trial of Ad26.COV2.S vaccine versus placebo. All receptors come from a person aged 18-65 years who received the Ad26.COV2.S COVID-19 vaccine or a placebo.

The gene calls are TRBV28 and TRBJ2-7; 8 bases line up with TRBD2. This CDR3 spans 13 amino acids. CDR1 is MDHEN and CDR2 is SYDVKM in the germline V gene. The V segment lost 6 bases and the J segment 6 bases; nucleotides outside the gene matches: 7. This CDR3 is CASRTPGGGEQYF. The CDR3 DNA is TGTGCCAGCAGGACCCCGGGAGGGGGCGAGCAGTACTTC. The whole variable domain, remainder taken from reference TRBV28 and TRBJ2-7, is DVKVTQSSRYLVKRTGEKVFLECVQDMDHENMFWYRQDPGLGLRLIYFSYDVKMKEKGDIPEGYSVSREKKERFSLILESASTNQTSMYLCASRTPGGGEQYFGPGTRLTVT.

The chain employs TRBV6-1 and TRBJ1-5; 8 bases agree with TRBD1. Germline assignment: CDR1 MNHNS and CDR2 SASEGT. CDR3 size: 16 residues. Trimming cost V 3 bases and J 5 bases; bases outside gene matches: 9. The CDR3 is CASSDTGGRKDQPQHF. CDR3 in DNA: TGTGCCAGCAGTGACACAGGGGGAAGAAAGGATCAGCCCCAGCATTTT.

The chain couples TRBV28 to TRBJ1-2; TRBD1 agrees at 7 bases. J was trimmed by 8 bases and V by 6 bases; bases with no gene match: 9. The germline V gene encodes CDR1 MDHEN and CDR2 SYDVKM. CDR3 length: 13 residues. CDR3 bases: TGTGCCAGCAGGATGACAGGGCCTTTCGGCTACACCTTC. The encoded protein is CASRMTGPFGYTF.

This rearrangement joins TRBV24-1 to TRBJ1-5; D call uncertain. The ends were cut back, 9 bases at V and 5 bases at J, with 10 bases in the middle. Germline CDR1 reads KGHDR; CDR2 reads SFDVKD. The length of the CDR3 is 12 residues. Here the CDR3 DNA reads TGTGCCACCTCCTTACCGGATCAGCCCCAGCATTTT. This sequence encodes CATSLPDQPQHF.

The gene calls are TRBV27 and TRBJ2-2; no reliable D call. Germline CDR1 MNHEY, CDR2 SMNVEV (reference sequence). Trimming pared 7 bases from V and 2 bases from J, leaving 14 bases between. The CDR3 spans 15 residues. The CDR3 bases are TGTGCCAGCAAGAAGGTCCGTTACAACACCGGGGAGCTGTTTTTT. Translating gives CASKKVRYNTGELFF.

This clone was observed a single time. This CDR3 is CASSLGGTSNQGEQFF. The DNA for the CDR3 is TGCGCCAGCAGCTTGGGGGGGACGAGCAACCAAGGTGAGCAGTTCTTC. The rearrangement uses TRBV5-1 and TRBJ2-1; D tentatively fits TRBD1 or TRBD2 (5 bases each). Germline V lookup: CDR1 SGHRS, CDR2 YFSETQ. Between the trimmed V and J ends, which lost 0 bases and 9 bases, there was a span of 19 bases. The CDR3 length is 16 residues.

The chain couples TRBV2 to TRBJ2-1, with 12 nucleotides matching TRBD2. Germline V CDR1 and CDR2: SNHLY, FYNNEI. CDR3 length: 15 amino acids. The V gene end was trimmed by 8 bases and the J gene end by 5 bases; junction bases not matched to a gene: 7. CDR3 in amino acids: CASGRTSGENNEQFF. The DNA for the CDR3 is TGTGCCAGCGGACGGACTAGCGGGGAAAACAATGAGCAGTTCTTC.

The chain couples TRBV15 to TRBJ1-5; 8 nucleotides align to TRBD1. V was clipped by 0 bases and J by 5 bases; unmatched bases: 9. The CDR3 loop spans 17 amino acids. Germline CDR1 LNHNV, CDR2 YYDKDF (reference sequence). The CDR3 region is CATSRDRGLEVDQPQHF. The CDR3 DNA is TGTGCCACCAGCAGAGACAGGGGGCTCGAGGTGGATCAGCCCCAGCATTTT. Using reference TRBV15 and TRBJ1-5 for the parts outside the CDR3, the full variable domain is DAMVIQNPRYQVTQFGKPVTLSCSQTLNHNVMYWYQQKSSQAPKLLFHYYDKDFNNEADTPDNFQSRRPNTSFCFLDIRSPGLGDTAMYLCATSRDRGLEVDQPQHFGDGTRLSIL.

Only a few counts were recorded for this clone. The chain uses TRBV19 and TRBJ1-3; perhaps TRBD1 as D (6 bases). Germline values: CDR1 LNHDA, CDR2 SQIVND (reference sequence). Trimming took 1 base from V and 0 from J, leaving 13 bases between them. The CDR3 is made up of 17 amino acids. The CDR3 nucleotides are TGTGCCAGTAGTATAGTGAGGGGGACGAGCTCTGGAAACACCATATATTTT. It is translated as CASSIVRGTSSGNTIYF.

The chain has TRBV14 and TRBJ2-1; D is possibly TRBD2 (5 bases). CDR1 is SGHDN, CDR2 FVKESK, per germline. The CDR3 is made up of 17 amino acids. Trimming cost V 8 bases and J 0 bases, with 20 bases left between them. CDR3 region: CASAPQPGKSSYNEQFF. The DNA for the CDR3 is TGTGCCAGCGCCCCCCAGCCGGGGAAGAGCTCCTACAATGAGCAGTTCTTC.

The chain is built from TRBV7-8 and TRBJ2-7, with unresolved D. CDR3 length: 17 residues. The V and J ends lost 5 bases and 0 bases respectively, with 20 bases between them. Germline CDR1 is SGHVS and CDR2 is FQNEAQ. The DNA for the CDR3 is TGTGCCAGCAGCCCACGTCTCTGGGCTGGTGGCTCCTACGAGCAGTACTTC. Protein: CASSPRLWAGGSYEQYF.

The chain employs TRBV23-1 and TRBJ1-6; TRBD1 is a possible D gene (5 bases). TRBV23-1 is placed among ORFs of uncertain function. This CDR3 spans 15 amino acids. With 2 bases removed from V and 5 bases from J, the gap between germline ends came to 10 bases. The CDR3 spells CASSQGTVDNSPLHF. As DNA, the CDR3 is TGCGCCAGCAGTCAAGGGACTGTGGATAATTCACCCCTCCACTTT.

This rearrangement joins TRBV11-3 to TRBJ2-7; D possibly uses TRBD1 or TRBD2 (5 bases each). Deletions cut 1 base from V and 5 bases from J, with 6 bases between. CDR3 length equals 12 residues. The germline CDR1 and CDR2 sequences are SGHNT and YENEEA. CDR3 amino acids: CASSLGDHEQYF. CDR3 nucleotides: TGTGCCAGCAGCTTAGGGGACCACGAGCAGTACTTC.

The chain carries TRBV5-6 and TRBJ2-1; TRBD2 aligns across 10 bases. Per germline, CDR1 SGHDT and CDR2 YYEEEE. The V gene end was trimmed by 4 bases and the J gene end by 8 bases; junction bases not matched to a gene: 12. The CDR3 is 16 residues long. The CDR3 region has the DNA TGTGCCAGCAGCCCAATCAACAGCGGGGGGGATGATGAGCAGTTCTTC. Translated: CASSPINSGGDDEQFF. The full variable domain, with the rest looked up from reference TRBV5-6 and TRBJ2-1, is DAGVTQSPTHLIKTRGQQVTLRCSPKSGHDTVSWYQQALGQGPQFIFQYYEEEERQRGNFPDRFSGHQFPNYSSELNVNALLLGDSALYLCASSPINSGGDDEQFFGPGTRLTVL.